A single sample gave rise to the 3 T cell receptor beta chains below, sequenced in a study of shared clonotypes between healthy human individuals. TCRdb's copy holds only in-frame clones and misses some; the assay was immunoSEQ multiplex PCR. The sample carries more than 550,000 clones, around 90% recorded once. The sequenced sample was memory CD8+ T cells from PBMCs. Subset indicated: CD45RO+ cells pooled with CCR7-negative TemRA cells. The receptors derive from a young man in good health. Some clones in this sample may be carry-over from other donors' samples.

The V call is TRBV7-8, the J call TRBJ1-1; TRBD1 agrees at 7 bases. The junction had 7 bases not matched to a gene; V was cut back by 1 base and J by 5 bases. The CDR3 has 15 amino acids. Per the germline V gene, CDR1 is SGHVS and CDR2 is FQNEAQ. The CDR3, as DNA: TGTGCCAGCAGCTTAGGAGGGGGCGGCAAGACTGAAGCTTTCTTT. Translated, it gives CASSLGGGGKTEAFF.

The chain's CDR3 is CASSLARVAEETQYF. CDR3 coding DNA: TGTGCCAGCAGCTTAGCCCGCGTAGCGGAAGAGACCCAGTACTTC. The chain carries TRBV7-9 and TRBJ2-5; D might be TRBD2 (6 bases). Germline CDR1 is SEHNR and CDR2 is FQNEAQ (reference sequence). Trimming shortened V by 0 bases and J by 3 bases, and 11 bases separated the two germline ends. The CDR3 has 15 residues.

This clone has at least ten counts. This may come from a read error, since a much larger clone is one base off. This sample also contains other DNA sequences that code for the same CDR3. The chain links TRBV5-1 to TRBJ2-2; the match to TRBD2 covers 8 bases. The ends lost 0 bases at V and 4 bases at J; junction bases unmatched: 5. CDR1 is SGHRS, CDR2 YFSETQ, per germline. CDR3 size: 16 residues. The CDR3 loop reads CASSLEWLAGTGELFF. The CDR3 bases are TGCGCCAGCAGCTTGGAGTGGCTAGCGGGCACCGGGGAGCTGTTTTTT.